The 6 T cell receptor beta chains below were found in one sample sequenced in a study of shared clonotypes between healthy human individuals. The data were produced by immunoSEQ multiplex PCR, yet TCRdb's version contains in-frame clones alone and is incomplete. The sample lists over a million clones; around 95% were seen once. Source material: naive CD4+ T cells sorted from blood. Noted subset: CD45RA+ positively selected. These receptors were taken from a man aged 25 to 45 in good health.

This chain joins TRBV7-9 and TRBJ1-1, with TRBD1 as a possible D gene (5 bases). The CDR3 contains 12 residues. Germline V gives CDR1 SEHNR, CDR2 FQNEAQ (reference sequence). Deletions cut 2 bases from V and 11 bases from J, with 12 bases between. CDR3 sequence (DNA): TGTGCCAGCAGCTTACAGGGCCTGGTTGCTTTCTTT. Its translation: CASSLQGLVAFF.

This clone was counted between two and nine times. This chain links TRBV2 with TRBJ1-5, with TRBD1 matching 8 bases. CDR1 SNHLY and CDR2 FYNNEI come from the germline V gene. This CDR3 spans 12 amino acids. Trimming cost V 8 bases and J 4 bases; bases outside gene matches: 1. CDR3 sequence: CASDRGNQPQHF. In DNA, the CDR3 is TGTGCCAGCGACAGGGGAAATCAGCCCCAGCATTTT.

The chain is built from TRBV7-2 and TRBJ2-2, with no clear D. Trimming stripped 6 bases from V and 1 base from J, with 12 bases between. Germline loops: CDR1 SGHTA, CDR2 FQGNSA. The CDR3 loop spans 15 amino acids. In nucleotides, the CDR3 is TGTGCCAGCAGACAAGCGCCCCTGAACACCGGGGAGCTGTTTTTT. Its protein is CASRQAPLNTGELFF.

The V gene is TRBV28, the J gene TRBJ1-3, with TRBD1 as a possible D gene (5 bases). The CDR3 sequence is 17 residues long. Trimming removed 5 bases from V and 1 base from J, with 18 bases in between. The germline V gene encodes CDR1 MDHEN and CDR2 SYDVKM. The chain's CDR3 is CASSLPRDPLSGNTIYF. Written as DNA, the CDR3 is TGTGCCAGCAGTCTCCCCCGGGACCCCCTATCTGGAAACACCATATATTTT.

The chain uses TRBV19 and TRBJ2-3; D tentatively reads TRBD1 or TRBD2 (6 bases each). The V end lost 2 bases, the J end lost 4 bases, and 10 bases lay between the germline ends. Germline CDR1 is LNHDA and CDR2 is SQIVND (reference sequence). The CDR3 has 14 residues. The CDR3 loop is CASSIKGGADTQYF. CDR3 bases: TGTGCCAGTAGTATAAAGGGGGGCGCAGATACGCAGTATTTT.

The V and J genes are TRBV7-2 and TRBJ2-7; D is possibly TRBD1 (6 bases). The germline V gene has CDR1 SGHTA and CDR2 FQGNSA. The V gene lost 2 bases and the J gene lost 4 bases, with 15 bases spanning the gap. This CDR3 spans 15 amino acids. The CDR3: CASSLKGDGTYEQYF. The CDR3 nucleotides read TGTGCCAGCAGCTTAAAGGGGGACGGAACTTACGAGCAGTACTTC.